This T cell receptor beta chain emerged from a study of cytomegalovirus exposure and HLA in healthy donors. Turning to this clone: The antigen remains unidentified.

Here immunoSEQ multiplex PCR was the method, and the copy in TCRdb shows in-frame clones only, minus some. The table records tens of thousands of clones, approximately 90% of them present only once. The donors were in the approximately 120-subject validation cohort; that cohort was separate from the roughly 700-subject first cohort. Study findings and constraints: Subsequent analysis revealed that first-cohort TCR clusters tended to co-occur in the roughly 120 validation repertoires.

Trimming took off 5 bases at V and 0 bases at J, with 11 bases between the two ends. CDR3 length: 13 amino acids. Per the germline V gene, CDR1 is SQVTM and CDR2 is ANQGSEA. Sequenced input: PBMCs. The chain couples TRBV29-1 to TRBJ2-7; tentative D call: TRBD1 (6 bases). This receptor was taken from a man aged 30-40 years in good health and CMV-seronegative. The CDR3 DNA is TGCAGCGTTATGACAGGAAGCTCCTACGAGCAGTACTTC. Translating gives CSVMTGSSYEQYF.